This T cell receptor (beta chain) originates from a study of blood T cell repertoires in COVID-19. Study-level background: Whether acute or convalescent, the COVID-19 samples came from the United States, Italy and Spain. The cDNA or gDNA used as material had been derived from T cells, B-cell-depleted T cells, or PBMCs.

As processed by the authors: Nucleated cell counts were estimated from reference gene primer amplification. Profiling relied on immunoSEQ multiplex PCR, and the TCRdb table lists in-frame clones only, not all of them. The V and J calls and clone size come from that table; D and trimming were worked out from the DNA. The sample holds some 140,000 clones; about 76% are singletons and the top ten take approximately 9.1%. The CDR3 consists of 16 residues. The germline gives CDR1 LNHDA, CDR2 SQIVND (reference sequence). Deletions cut 6 bases from V and 2 bases from J, with 17 bases between. Material for sequencing was peripheral blood. The rearrangement uses TRBV19 and TRBJ1-5; D might be TRBD1 (5 bases). The receptor comes from a woman aged 55-70 years with active or convalescent COVID-19. The CDR3 sequence is CASSQSSGVRNQPQHF. In DNA, the CDR3 is TGTGCCAGTAGCCAGTCATCGGGGGTTCGCAATCAGCCCCAGCATTTT.